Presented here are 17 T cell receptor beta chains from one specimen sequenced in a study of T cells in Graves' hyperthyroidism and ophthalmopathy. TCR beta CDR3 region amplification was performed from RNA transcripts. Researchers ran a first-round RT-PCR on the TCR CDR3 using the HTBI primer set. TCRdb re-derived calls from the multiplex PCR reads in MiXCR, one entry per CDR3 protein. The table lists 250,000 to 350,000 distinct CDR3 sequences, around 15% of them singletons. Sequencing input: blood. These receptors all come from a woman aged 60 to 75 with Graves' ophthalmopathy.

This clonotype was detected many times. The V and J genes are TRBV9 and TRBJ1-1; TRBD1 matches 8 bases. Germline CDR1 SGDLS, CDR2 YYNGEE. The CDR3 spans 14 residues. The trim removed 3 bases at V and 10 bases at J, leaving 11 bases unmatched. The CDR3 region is CASSGTGTGLSAFF. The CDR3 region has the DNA TGTGCCAGCAGCGGCACCGGGACAGGTTTATCAGCTTTCTTT.

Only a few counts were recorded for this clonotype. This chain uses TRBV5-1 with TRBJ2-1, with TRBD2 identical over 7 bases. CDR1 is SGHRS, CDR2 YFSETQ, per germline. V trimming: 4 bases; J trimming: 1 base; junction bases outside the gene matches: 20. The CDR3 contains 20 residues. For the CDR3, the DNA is TGCGCCAGCAGCCCCGGGAGGCGCTGGGAGGCATCTCGGTCCTACAATGAGCAGTTCTTC. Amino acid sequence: CASSPGRRWEASRSYNEQFF.

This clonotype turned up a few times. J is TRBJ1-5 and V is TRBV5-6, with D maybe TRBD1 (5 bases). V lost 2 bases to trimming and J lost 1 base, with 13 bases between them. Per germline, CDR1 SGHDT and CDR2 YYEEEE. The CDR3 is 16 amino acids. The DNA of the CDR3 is TGTGCCAGCAGCTTTGGGGCCGGGACGAGCAATCAGCCCCAGCATTTT. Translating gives CASSFGAGTSNQPQHF. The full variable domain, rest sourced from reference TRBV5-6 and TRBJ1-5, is DAGVTQSPTHLIKTRGQQVTLRCSPKSGHDTVSWYQQALGQGPQFIFQYYEEEERQRGNFPDRFSGHQFPNYSSELNVNALLLGDSALYLCASSFGAGTSNQPQHFGDGTRLSIL.

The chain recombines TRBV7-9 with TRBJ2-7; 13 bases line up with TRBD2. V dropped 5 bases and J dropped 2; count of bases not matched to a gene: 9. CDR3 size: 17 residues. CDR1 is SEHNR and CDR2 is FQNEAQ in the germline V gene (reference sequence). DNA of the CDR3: TGTGCCAGCAGCCCCCTGGGAGGGACTAGCGGGACCTACGAGCAGTACTTC. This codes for CASSPLGGTSGTYEQYF.

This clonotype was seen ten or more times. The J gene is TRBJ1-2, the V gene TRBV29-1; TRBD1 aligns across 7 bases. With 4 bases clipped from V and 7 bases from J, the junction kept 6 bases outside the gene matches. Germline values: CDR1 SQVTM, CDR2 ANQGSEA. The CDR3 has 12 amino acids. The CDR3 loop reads CSVADRAAGYTF. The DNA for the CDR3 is TGCAGCGTTGCCGACAGGGCGGCTGGCTACACCTTC.

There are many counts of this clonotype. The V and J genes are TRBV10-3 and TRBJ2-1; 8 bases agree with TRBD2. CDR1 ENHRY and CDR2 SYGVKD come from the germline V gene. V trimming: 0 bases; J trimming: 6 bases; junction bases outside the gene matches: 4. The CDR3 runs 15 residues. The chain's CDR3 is CAISESGSGANEQFF. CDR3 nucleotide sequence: TGTGCCATCAGTGAGTCGGGTAGCGGGGCCAATGAGCAGTTCTTC.

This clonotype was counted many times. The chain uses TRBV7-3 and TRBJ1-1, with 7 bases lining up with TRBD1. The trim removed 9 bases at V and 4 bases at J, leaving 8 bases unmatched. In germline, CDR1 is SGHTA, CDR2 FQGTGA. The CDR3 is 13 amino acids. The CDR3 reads CASSETGSTEAFF. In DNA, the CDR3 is TGTGCCAGTTCCGAGACAGGGAGCACTGAAGCTTTCTTT. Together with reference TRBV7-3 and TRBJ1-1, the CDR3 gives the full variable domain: GAGVSQTPSNKVTEKGKYVELRCDPISGHTALYWYRQSLGQGPEFLIYFQGTGAADDSGLPNDRFFAVRPEGSVSTLKIQRTERGDSAVYLCASSETGSTEAFFGQGTRLTVV.

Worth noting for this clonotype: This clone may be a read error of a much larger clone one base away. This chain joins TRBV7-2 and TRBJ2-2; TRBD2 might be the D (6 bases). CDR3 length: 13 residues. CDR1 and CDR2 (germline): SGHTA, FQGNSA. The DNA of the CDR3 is TGTGCCAGCAGCTTAGAGCAGGCCGGGGGGCTGTTTTTT. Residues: CASSLEQAGGLFF.

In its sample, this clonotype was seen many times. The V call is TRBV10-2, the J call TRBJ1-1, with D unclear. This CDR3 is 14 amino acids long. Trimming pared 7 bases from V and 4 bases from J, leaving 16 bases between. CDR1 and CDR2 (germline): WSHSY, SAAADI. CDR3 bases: TGCGCCAGCATCCCTATGGAGAGGTTCACTGAAGCTTTCTTT. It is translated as CASIPMERFTEAFF.

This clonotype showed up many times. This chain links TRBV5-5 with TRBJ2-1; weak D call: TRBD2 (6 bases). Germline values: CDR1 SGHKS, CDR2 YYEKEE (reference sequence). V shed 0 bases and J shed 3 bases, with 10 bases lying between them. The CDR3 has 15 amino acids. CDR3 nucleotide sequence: TGTGCCAGCAGCTTGGCGGTTAGCGGCTACAATGAGCAGTTCTTC. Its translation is CASSLAVSGYNEQFF.

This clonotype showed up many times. The CDR3 bases are TGCAGTGCTAGAGGCCGAGGGGATAATAATGAAAAACTGTTTTTT. This codes for CSARGRGDNNEKLFF. V and J are TRBV20-1 and TRBJ1-4; D may be TRBD1 (5 bases). Trimming pared 1 base from V and 4 bases from J, leaving 13 bases between. Germline CDR1 reads DFQATT; CDR2 reads SNEGSKA (reference sequence). This CDR3 has 15 residues.

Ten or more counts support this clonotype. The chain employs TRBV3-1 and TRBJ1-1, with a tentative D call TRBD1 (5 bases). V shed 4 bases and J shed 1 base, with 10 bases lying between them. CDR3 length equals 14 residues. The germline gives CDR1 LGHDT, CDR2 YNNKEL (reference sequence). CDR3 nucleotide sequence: TGTGCCAGCAGCCTGAGGGGCGCGAACACTGAAGCTTTCTTT. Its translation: CASSLRGANTEAFF.

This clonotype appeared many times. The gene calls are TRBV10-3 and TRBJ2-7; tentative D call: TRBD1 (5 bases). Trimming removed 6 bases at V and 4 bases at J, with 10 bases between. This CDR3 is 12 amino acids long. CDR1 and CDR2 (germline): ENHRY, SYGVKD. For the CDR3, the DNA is TGTGCCATCAGCATCCAGGGTTACGAGCAGTACTTC. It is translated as CAISIQGYEQYF.

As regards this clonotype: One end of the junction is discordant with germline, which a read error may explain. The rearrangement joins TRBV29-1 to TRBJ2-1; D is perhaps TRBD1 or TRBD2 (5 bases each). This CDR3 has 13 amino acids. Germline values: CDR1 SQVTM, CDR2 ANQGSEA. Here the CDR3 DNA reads TGCAGCGTTGCACAGGACTCCCACAATGAGCAGTTCTTC. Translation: CSVAQDSHNEQFF.

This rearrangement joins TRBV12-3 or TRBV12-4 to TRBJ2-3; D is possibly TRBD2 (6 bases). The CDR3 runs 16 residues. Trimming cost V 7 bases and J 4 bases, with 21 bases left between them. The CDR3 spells CASNYPRRGTSDTQYF. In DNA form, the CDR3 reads TGTGCCAGCAACTACCCCAGACGGGGGACGTCAGATACGCAGTATTTT.

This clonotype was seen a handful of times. The CDR3 protein is CASSQDFGHSSYNSPLHF. Here the CDR3 DNA reads TGCGCCAGCAGCCAAGACTTCGGACACAGCTCCTATAATTCACCCCTCCACTTT. The J gene is TRBJ1-6, the V gene TRBV4-3, with D perhaps matching TRBD1 (5 bases). The CDR3 sequence is 18 residues long. The germline V gene encodes CDR1 LGHNA and CDR2 YSLEER. With 0 bases removed from V and 0 bases from J, the gap between germline ends came to 12 bases.

The CDR3 spells CATSAMEEPQHF. The CDR3 DNA sequence: TGTGCCACCAGCGCCATGGAGGAGCCCCAGCATTTT. The genes are TRBV24-1 and TRBJ1-5; D is unclear. Trimming took off 7 bases at V and 8 bases at J, with 11 bases between the two ends. The CDR3 runs to 12 residues. In germline, CDR1 is KGHDR, CDR2 SFDVKD.